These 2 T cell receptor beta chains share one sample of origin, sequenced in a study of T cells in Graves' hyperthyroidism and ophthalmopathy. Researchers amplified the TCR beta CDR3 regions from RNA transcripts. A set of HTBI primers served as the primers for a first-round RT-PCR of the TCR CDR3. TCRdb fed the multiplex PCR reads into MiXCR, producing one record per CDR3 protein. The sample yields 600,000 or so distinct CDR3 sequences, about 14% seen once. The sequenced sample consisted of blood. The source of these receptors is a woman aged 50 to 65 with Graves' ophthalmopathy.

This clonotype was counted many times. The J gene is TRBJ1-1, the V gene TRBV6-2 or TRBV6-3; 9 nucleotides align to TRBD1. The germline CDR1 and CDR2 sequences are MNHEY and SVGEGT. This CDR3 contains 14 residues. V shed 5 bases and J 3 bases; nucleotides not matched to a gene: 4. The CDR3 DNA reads TGTGCCAGCAGTCCGACAGGGGGTGACACTGAAGCTTTCTTT. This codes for CASSPTGGDTEAFF.

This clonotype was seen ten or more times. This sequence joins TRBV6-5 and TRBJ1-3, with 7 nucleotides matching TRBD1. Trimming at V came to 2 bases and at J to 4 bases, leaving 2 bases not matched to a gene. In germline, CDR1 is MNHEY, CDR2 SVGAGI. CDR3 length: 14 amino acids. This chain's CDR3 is CASSYRQGGNTIYF. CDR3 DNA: TGTGCCAGCAGTTACAGACAGGGAGGAAACACCATATATTTT.